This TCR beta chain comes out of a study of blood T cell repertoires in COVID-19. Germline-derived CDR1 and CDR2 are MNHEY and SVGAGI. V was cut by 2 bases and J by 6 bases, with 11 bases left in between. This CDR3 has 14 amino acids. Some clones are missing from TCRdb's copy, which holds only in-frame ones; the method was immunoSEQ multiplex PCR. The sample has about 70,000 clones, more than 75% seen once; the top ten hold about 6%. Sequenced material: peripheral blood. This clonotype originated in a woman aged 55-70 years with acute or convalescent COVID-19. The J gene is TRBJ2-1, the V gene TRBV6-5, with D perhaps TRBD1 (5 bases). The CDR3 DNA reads TGTGCCAGCAGTTACGCGAACAGGTTCAATGAGCAGTTCTTC. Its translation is CASSYANRFNEQFF.